The clone carrying this T cell receptor beta chain was recorded at least ten times. Antigen unknown. The same CDR3 can be traced to other DNA sequences in this sample. V was cut by 1 base and J by 0 bases, with 10 bases left in between. Looked up from germline, CDR1 is LGHNA and CDR2 is YNFKEQ. This CDR3 is 16 amino acids long. Authors' processing steps: To classify distant metastasis in papillary thyroid cancer, a model was built from CDR3 differences across clinicopathological groups. TCRdb re-called the PCR reads with MiXCR. The V and J calls were determined by TCRdb, not by the authors. The sample carries around 26,000 clones, around 14% recorded once. Among the patients, none had received any treatment before thyroid surgery. The sample is drawn from a study of metastatic and nonmetastatic thyroid tumors. Study at large: Malignant and benign thyroid patients had repertoires compared in peripheral blood and tumor or nodule tissue. Whole-study findings and limits: Versus benign nodules, malignant thyroid tumors reportedly had significantly higher TCR beta diversity, in blood and tumor.

The sequenced sample consisted of blood. This chain joins TRBV4-2 and TRBJ2-1; D not certain. This sequence was found in a female donor with papillary thyroid cancer or a benign thyroid nodule (not recorded which). Some clones in this sample may be carry-over from other donors' samples. CDR3 sequence: CASSQVETGSYNEQFF. As DNA, the CDR3 is TGTGCCAGCAGCCAAGTTGAAACGGGCTCCTACAATGAGCAGTTCTTC.